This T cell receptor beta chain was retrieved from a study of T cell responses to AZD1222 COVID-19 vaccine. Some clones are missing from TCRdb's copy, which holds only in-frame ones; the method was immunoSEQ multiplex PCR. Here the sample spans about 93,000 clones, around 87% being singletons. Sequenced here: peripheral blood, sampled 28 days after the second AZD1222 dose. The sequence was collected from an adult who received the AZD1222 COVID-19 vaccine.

In DNA form, the CDR3 reads TGTGCCAGCAGCTTAATGGGTCTAGCGGGAGCGGGAGAGACCCAGTACTTC. Translation gives CASSLMGLAGAGETQYF. The V gene is TRBV5-8, the J gene TRBJ2-5, with 10 bases matching TRBD2. With V trimmed by 2 bases and J by 4 bases, 11 bases remained unmatched. Looked up from germline, CDR1 is SGHTS and CDR2 is YDEGEE. The CDR3 sequence is 17 residues long. The variable domain in full, with the rest retrieved from reference TRBV5-8 and TRBJ2-5, is EAGVTQSPTHLIKTRGQQATLRCSPISGHTSVYWYQQALGLGLQFLLWYDEGEERNRGNFPPRFSGRQFPNYSSELNVNALELEDSALYLCASSLMGLAGAGETQYFGPGTRLLVL.